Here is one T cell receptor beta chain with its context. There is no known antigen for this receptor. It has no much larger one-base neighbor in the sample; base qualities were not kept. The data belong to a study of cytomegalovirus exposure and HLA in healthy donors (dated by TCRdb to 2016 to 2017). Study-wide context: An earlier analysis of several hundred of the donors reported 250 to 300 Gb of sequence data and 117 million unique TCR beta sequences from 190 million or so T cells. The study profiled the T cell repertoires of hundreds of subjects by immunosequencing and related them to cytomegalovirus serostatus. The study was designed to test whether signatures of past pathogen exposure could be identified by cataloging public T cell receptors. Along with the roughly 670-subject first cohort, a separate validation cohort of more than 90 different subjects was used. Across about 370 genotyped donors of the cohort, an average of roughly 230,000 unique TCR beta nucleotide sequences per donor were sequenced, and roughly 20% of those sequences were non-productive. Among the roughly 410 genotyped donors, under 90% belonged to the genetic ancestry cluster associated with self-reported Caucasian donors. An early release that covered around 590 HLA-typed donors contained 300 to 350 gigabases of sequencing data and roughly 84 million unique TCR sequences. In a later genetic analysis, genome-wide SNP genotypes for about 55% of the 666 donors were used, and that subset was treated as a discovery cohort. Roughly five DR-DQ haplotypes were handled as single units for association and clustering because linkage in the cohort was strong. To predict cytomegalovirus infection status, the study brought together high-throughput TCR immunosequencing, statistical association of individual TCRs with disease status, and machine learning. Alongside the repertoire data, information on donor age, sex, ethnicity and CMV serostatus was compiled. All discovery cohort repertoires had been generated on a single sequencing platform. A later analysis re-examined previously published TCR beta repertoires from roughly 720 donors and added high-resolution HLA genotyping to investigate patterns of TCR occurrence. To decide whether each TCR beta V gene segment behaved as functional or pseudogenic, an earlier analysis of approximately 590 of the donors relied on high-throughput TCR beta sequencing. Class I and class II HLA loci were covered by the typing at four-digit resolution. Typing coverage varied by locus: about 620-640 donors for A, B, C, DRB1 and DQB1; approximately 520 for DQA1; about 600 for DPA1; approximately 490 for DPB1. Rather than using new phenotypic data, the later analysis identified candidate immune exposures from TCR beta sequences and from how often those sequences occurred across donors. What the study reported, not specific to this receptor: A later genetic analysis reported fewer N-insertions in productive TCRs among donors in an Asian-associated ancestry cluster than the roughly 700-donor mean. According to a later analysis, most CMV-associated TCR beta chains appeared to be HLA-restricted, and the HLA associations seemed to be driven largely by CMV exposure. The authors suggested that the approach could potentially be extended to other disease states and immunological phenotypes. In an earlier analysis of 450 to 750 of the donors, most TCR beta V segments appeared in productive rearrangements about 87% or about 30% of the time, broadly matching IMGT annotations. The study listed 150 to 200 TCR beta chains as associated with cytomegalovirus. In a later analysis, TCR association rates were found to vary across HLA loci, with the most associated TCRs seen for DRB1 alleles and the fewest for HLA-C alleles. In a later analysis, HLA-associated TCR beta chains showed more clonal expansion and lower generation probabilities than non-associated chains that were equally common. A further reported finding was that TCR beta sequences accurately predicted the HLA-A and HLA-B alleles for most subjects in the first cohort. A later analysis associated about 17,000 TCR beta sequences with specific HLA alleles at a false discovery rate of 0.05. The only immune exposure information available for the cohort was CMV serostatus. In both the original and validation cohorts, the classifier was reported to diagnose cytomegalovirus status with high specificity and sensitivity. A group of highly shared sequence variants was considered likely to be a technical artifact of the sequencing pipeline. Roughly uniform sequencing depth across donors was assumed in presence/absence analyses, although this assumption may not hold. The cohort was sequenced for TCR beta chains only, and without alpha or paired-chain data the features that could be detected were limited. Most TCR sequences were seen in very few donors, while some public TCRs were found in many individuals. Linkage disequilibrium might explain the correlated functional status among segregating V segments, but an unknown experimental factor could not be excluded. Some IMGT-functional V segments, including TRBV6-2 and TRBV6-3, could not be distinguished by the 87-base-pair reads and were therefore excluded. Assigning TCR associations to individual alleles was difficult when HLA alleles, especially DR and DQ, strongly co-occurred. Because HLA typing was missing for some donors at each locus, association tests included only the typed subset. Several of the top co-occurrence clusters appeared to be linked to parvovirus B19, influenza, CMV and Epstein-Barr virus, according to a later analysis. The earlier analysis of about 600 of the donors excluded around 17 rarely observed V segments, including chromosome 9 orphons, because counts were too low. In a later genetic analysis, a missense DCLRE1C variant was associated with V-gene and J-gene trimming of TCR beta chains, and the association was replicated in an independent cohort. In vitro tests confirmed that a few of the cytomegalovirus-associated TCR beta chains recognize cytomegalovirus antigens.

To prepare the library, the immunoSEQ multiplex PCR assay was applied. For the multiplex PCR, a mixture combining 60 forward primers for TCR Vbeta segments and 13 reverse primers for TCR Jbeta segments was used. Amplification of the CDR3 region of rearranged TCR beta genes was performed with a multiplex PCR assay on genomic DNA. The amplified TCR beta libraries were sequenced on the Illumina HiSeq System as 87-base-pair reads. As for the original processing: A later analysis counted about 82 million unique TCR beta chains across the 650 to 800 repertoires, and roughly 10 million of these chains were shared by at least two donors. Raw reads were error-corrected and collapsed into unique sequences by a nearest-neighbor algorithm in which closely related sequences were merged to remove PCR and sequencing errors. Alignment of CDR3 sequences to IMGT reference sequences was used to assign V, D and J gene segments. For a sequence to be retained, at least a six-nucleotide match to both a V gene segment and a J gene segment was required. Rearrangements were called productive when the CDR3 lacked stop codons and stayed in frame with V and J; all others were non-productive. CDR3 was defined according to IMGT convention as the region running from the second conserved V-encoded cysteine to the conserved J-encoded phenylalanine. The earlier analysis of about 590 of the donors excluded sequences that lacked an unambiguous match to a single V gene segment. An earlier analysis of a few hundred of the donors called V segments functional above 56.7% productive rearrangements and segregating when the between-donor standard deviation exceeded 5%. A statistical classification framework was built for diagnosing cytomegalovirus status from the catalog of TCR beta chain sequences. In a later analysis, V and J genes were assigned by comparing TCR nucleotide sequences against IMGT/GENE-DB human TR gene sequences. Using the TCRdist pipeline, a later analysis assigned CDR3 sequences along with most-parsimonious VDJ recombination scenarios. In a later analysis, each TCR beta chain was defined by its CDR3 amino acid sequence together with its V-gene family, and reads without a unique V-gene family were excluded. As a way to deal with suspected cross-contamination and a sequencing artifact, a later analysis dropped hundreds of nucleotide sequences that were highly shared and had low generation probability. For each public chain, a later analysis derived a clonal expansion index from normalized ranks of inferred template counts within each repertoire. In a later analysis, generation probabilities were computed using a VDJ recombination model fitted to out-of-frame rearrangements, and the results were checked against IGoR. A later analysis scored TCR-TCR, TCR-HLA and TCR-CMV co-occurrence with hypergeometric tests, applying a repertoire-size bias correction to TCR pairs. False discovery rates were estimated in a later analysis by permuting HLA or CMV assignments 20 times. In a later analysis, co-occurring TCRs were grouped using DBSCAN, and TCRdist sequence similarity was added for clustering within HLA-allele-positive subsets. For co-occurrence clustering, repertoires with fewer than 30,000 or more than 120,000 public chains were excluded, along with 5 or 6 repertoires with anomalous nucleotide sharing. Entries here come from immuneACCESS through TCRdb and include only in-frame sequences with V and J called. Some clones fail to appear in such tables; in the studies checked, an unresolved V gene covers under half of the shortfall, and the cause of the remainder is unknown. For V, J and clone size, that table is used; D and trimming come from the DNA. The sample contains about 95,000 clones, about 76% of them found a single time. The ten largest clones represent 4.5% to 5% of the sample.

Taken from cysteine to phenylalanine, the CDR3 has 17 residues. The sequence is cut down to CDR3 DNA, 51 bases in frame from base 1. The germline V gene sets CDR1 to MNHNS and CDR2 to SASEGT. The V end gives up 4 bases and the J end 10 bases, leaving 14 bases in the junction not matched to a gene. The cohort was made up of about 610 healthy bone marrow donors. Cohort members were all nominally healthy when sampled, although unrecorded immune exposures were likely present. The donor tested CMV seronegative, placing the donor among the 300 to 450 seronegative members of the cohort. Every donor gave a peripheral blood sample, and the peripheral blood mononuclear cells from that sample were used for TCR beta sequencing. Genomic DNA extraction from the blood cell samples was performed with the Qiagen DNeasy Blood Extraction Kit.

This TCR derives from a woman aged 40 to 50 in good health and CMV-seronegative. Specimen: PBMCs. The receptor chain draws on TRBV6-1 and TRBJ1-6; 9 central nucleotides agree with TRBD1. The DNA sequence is TGTGCCAGCAGTGTAGTACCTCCGGGACAGGGTCAATCACCCCTCCACTTT. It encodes CASSVVPPGQGQSPLHF.